This TCR beta chain derives from a study of blood T cell repertoires in COVID-19. Across the study: In each case, the material was cDNA or gDNA derived from T cells, B-cell-depleted T cells, or PBMCs.

In the original analysis: Reference gene primer amplification gave estimated nucleated cell counts. Method: immunoSEQ multiplex PCR; TCRdb's copy keeps in-frame clones and lacks some. V and J calls and clone size are copied from that table; D and trimming were computed from the DNA. The sample yields about 260,000 clones, more than 75% seen once. V lost 5 bases to trimming and J lost 0 bases; unmatched junction nucleotides: 8. The CDR3 runs to 17 residues. Looked up from germline, CDR1 is MNHEY and CDR2 is SMNVEV (reference sequence). In Seattle, patients joined the study during active infection and were tracked longitudinally.

Input material: peripheral blood. V gene TRBV27 combines with J gene TRBJ2-1; 9 positions match TRBD1. The origin of this receptor is a woman aged 60-75 years with COVID-19, enrolled during active disease. DNA for the CDR3: TGTGCCAGCAGTCCAAGGGGGACAGGGATCTCCTACAATGAGCAGTTCTTC. It specifies CASSPRGTGISYNEQFF.